This TCR beta chain is from a study of metastatic and nonmetastatic thyroid tumors. All patients reached thyroid surgery having received no treatment beforehand. Original data processing: Researchers built a distant-metastasis classifier for papillary thyroid cancer that drew on CDR3 differences across clinicopathological groups. TCRdb re-called the PCR reads through MiXCR. TCRdb assigned the V and J calls; the authors' analysis was not used. The sample has approximately 65,000 clones, about 3.8% seen once. This CDR3 is 18 amino acids long. V lost 2 bases and J 7 bases, leaving 24 bases between the germline ends. Germline V CDR1 and CDR2: MNHNS, SASEGT.

The origin of this receptor is a female donor with papillary thyroid cancer or a benign thyroid nodule (not recorded which). Some clones in this sample may be carry-over from other donors' samples. The J gene is TRBJ1-5, the V gene TRBV6-1; tentative D call: TRBD1 (6 bases). The sequenced sample consisted of blood. The CDR3, as DNA: TGTGCCAGCAGTGAAATGGGTGTGGGCAAGGGGACAAACCAGCCCCAGCATTTT. Translating gives CASSEMGVGKGTNQPQHF.